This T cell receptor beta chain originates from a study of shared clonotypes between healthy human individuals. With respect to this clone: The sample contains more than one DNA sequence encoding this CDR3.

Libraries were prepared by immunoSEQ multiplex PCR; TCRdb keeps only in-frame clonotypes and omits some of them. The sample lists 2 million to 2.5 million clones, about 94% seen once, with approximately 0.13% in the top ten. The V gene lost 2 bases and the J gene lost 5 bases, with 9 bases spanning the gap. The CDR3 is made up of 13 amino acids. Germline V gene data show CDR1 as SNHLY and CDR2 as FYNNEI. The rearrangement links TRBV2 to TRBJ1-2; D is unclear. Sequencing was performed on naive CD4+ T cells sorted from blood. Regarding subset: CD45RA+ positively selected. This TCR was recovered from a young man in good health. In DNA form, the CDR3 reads TGTGCCAGCAGTGAAACGGGGAGTTATGGCTACACCTTC. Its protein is CASSETGSYGYTF.